These T cell receptor beta chains were read from a single sample in a study of identical twins. MiXCR was run by TCRdb on the 5' RACE reads, yielding one entry per CDR3 protein. This sample has 200,000 to 300,000 distinct CDR3 sequences, with 10% to 15% found just once. This sample also belongs to another study, concerning yellow fever vaccine responses in identical twins.

The sample was memory (CD45RO+) T cells sorted from blood. These receptors came from a woman aged 18-29 years in good health. Both conserved end residues are part of each CDR3. The size entry is marked missing in some rows and otherwise reads once, few, many or a size class.

j_gene | v_gene | abundance | CDR3aa
TRBJ2-3 | TRBV5-1 | - | CASRPLPSSDTQYF
TRBJ2-5 | TRBV7-9 | few | CASSFTLQGGETQYF
TRBJ1-4 | TRBV6-6 | few | CASSYDSPTRLFF
TRBJ2-5 | TRBV5-1 | few | CASSSGLRQGEQTQYF
TRBJ2-2 | TRBV28 | few | CASRWSREGPGELFF
TRBJ2-7 | TRBV3-1 | few | CASSQEGLGWQYF
TRBJ2-7 | TRBV3-1 | - | CASSRGAAGTWSGEQYF
TRBJ2-1 | TRBV10-3 | - | CAAGTPSYNEQFF
TRBJ2-2 | TRBV5-1 | few | CASSPGGANTGELFF
TRBJ2-4 | TRBV29-1 | many | CSVSGGGAKNIQYF
TRBJ2-7 | TRBV7-9 | few | CASSLSLGSPYEQYF
TRBJ2-1 | TRBV5-1 | - | CASSSGTTYNEQFF
TRBJ2-2 | TRBV11-1 | many | CASSPGPVGELFF
TRBJ2-7 | TRBV3-1 | - | CASSQSSVPYEQYF
TRBJ1-1 | TRBV12-3/TRBV12-4 | few | CASGAGEITEAFF
TRBJ1-3 | TRBV29-1 | - | CSVEIAERRSGNTIYF
TRBJ2-2 | TRBV20-1 | - | CSATSGQSNTGELFF
TRBJ1-2 | TRBV5-1 | many | CASSFNREPTSGYTF
TRBJ1-4 | TRBV6-1 | - | CASSATDSLREKLFF
TRBJ2-7 | TRBV29-1 | few | CSVARQGGSYEQYF
TRBJ2-7 | TRBV7-2 | - | CASSASGGGYEQYF
TRBJ2-1 | TRBV7-3 | - | CASSLRAGSEQFF
TRBJ2-1 | TRBV7-9 | - | CASSLAMGGLRDNEQFF
TRBJ2-1 | TRBV7-9 | - | CASGQGLAGGPWEQFF
TRBJ1-2 | TRBV3-1 | - | CASSRTDRGVRENYGYTF
TRBJ2-3 | TRBV20-1 | few | CSARDPDRTDTQYF
TRBJ2-1 | TRBV5-1 | - | CASSSPGLAAEQFF